A selection of T cell receptor beta chains follows, all from one sample in a study of CD8 T cells in Susac syndrome. TCRdb itself ran the immunoSEQ multiplex PCR reads through MiXCR, one entry per CDR3 protein. The sample yields around 100,000 distinct CDR3 sequences, 95% seen once. The sequenced material came from CD8+ T cells from PBMCs. The receptors shown here come from a human donor with Susac syndrome. Both conserved end residues are part of each CDR3. Fields, in order: D gene, J gene, V gene, CDR3 protein. D genes are given only for firm matches.

TRBD2 | TRBJ2-1 | TRBV9 | CASSPAGVVNEQFF
TRBD2 | TRBJ2-1 | TRBV20-1 | CSARTSGEAYNEQFF
. | TRBJ2-5 | TRBV7-9 | CASSFSETQYF
TRBD1 | TRBJ2-2 | TRBV6-4 | CASSDGQGAGELFF
. | TRBJ2-3 | TRBV12-3/TRBV12-4 | CASRFADTQYF
. | TRBJ1-2 | TRBV2 | CASSGRVGNYGYTF
TRBD2 | TRBJ2-3 | TRBV12-3/TRBV12-4 | CASSPGTSGGITTDTQYF
TRBD2 | TRBJ2-1 | TRBV3-1 | CASSQEVSGRSNEQFF
. | TRBJ1-1 | TRBV5-1 | CASSLWDNTEAFF
TRBD2 | TRBJ2-1 | TRBV2 | CASTWTSGEAYNEQFF
. | TRBJ2-3 | TRBV5-1 | CASRLSTDTQYF
. | TRBJ2-2 | TRBV3-1 | CASRGTGELFF
TRBD2 | TRBJ2-2 | TRBV9 | CASSAGEGRRELFF
. | TRBJ2-6 | TRBV25-1 | CASSDLPGANVLTF
. | TRBJ2-5 | TRBV5-4 | CASSPLGVAGETQYF
. | TRBJ1-2 | TRBV7-9 | CASSLEAANYGYTF
. | TRBJ2-7 | TRBV5-1 | CASSLGIAVYEQYF
. | TRBJ2-3 | TRBV11-2 | CASSREESWYGTDTQYF
TRBD1 | TRBJ1-5 | TRBV20-1 | CSAQVTGVHQPQHF
TRBD2 | TRBJ2-1 | TRBV29-1 | CSGGLAGDPGFF
. | TRBJ2-7 | TRBV4-1 | CASSQALQGSGGKQYF
. | TRBJ2-7 | TRBV7-9 | CASSPWRDGSYEQYF
TRBD1 | TRBJ1-2 | TRBV13 | CASSLDGTDNYGYTF
TRBD1 | TRBJ2-7 | TRBV14 | CASSWTGGPYEQYF
. | TRBJ1-5 | TRBV7-2 | CASRREGQPQHF
. | TRBJ2-1 | TRBV9 | CASGGNEQFF
. | TRBJ2-3 | TRBV7-3 | CASSLALGAGTDTQYF
. | TRBJ2-2 | TRBV29-1 | CSVVPDNSNTGELFF
TRBD2 | TRBJ2-3 | TRBV15 | CATSREGTSDGTDTQYF
TRBD2 | TRBJ2-1 | TRBV7-7 | CASSSSGGMLGEQFF
. | TRBJ2-5 | TRBV18 | CASSPRLETQYF
TRBD2 | TRBJ2-3 | TRBV6-4 | CASSAGAGGTDTQYF
TRBD1 | TRBJ1-2 | TRBV19 | CASPLQGAHGYTF
TRBD1 | TRBJ1-2 | TRBV5-4 | CASSLSIDDRGGDYGYTF
TRBD1 | TRBJ1-4 | TRBV6-1 | CASSEAPGQGGEKLFF
. | TRBJ2-3 | TRBV2 | CASSGVSGSTDTQYF
TRBD1 | TRBJ1-2 | TRBV12-3/TRBV12-4 | CASSSGQGANYGYTF